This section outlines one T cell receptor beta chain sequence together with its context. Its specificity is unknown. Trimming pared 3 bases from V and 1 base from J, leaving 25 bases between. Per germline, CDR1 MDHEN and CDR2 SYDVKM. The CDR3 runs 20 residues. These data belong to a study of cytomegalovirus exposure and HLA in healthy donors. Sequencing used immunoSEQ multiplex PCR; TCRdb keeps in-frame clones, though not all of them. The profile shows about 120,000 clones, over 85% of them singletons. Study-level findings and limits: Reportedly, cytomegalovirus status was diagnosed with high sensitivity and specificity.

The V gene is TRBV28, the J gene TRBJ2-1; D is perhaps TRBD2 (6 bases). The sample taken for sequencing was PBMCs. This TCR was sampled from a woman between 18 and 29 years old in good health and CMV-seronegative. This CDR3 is CASSLPLLATKSHSYNEQFF. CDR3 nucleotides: TGTGCCAGCAGTTTGCCCCTTCTAGCGACCAAGTCCCATTCCTACAATGAGCAGTTCTTC.